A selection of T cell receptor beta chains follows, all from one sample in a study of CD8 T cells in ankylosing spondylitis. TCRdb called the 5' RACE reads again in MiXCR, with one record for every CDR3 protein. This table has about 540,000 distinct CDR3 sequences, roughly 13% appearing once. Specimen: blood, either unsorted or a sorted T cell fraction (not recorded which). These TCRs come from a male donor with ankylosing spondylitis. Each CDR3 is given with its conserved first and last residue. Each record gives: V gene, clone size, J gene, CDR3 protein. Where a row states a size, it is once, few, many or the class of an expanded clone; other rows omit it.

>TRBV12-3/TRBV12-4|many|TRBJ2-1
CATNNLADYNEQFF
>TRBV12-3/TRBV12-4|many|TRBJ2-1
CASSSILAGLPRFF
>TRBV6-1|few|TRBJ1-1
CASSRGVETEAFF
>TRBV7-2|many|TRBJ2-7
CASSLGGGYEQYF
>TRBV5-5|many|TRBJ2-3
CASTLWGVDTQYF
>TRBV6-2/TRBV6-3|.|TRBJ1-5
CASSQEGDFIVLQHF
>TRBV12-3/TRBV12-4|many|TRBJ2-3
CASSPSLGRQTDTQYF
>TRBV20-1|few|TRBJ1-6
CSAPTQGLSPLHF
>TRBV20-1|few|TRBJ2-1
CSAQSRVDEQFF
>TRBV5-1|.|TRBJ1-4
CASSLRLENEKLFF
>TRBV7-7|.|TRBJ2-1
CASSVTGAGNEQFF
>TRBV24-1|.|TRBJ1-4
CATSDPGDEKLFF
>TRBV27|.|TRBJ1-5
CASSLKGGQGRYSNQPQHF
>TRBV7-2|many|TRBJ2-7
CASNKPEGAREQYF
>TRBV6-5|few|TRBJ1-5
CASSYPRTDFSNQPQHF
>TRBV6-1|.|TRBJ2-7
CASSGWQTPYEQYF
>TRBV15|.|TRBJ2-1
CATSREGGFEQFF
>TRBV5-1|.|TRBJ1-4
CASSLRDGATNEKLFF
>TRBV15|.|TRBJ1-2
CATSSPRGYYGYTF
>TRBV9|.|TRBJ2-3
CASSVVRGTSTDTQYF
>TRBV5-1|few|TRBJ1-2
CASSVEGLYGYTF
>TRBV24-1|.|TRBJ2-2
CATSALGQGKAGELFF
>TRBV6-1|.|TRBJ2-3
CASSGRGASTDTQYF
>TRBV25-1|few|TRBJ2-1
CASSEYTGEQFF
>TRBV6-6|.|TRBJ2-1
CATSVQVSNEQFF
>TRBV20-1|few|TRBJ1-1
CSARALTGANTEAFF
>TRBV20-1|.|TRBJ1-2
CSAREPHNYGYTF
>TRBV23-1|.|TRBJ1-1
CASSQYSRDNTEAFF
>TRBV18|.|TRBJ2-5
CASSPTSGVPETQYF
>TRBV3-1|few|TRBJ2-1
CASSQDLRRIYNEQFF
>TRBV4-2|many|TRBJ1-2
CASSQDLYGYTF
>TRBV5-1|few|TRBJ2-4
CASSPVGGTKNIQYF
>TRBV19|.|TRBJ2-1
CASSMWDSYNEQFF
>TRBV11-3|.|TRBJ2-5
CASSSSQGSQGETQYF
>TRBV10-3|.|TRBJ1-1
CAISLSPGSLNTEAFF
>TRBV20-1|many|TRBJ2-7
CSVRDRAYEQYF
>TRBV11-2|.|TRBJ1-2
CASSPLRGGGYGYTF
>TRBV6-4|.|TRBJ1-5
CARQAPQGRGPDQPQHF
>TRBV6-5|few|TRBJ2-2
CASSYADWTSGQNTGELFF
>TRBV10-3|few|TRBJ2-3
CAISAGTAHSTDTQYF
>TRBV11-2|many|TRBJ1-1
CASSFRSGTEKTEAFF
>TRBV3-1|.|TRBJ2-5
CATRNSGRETQYF